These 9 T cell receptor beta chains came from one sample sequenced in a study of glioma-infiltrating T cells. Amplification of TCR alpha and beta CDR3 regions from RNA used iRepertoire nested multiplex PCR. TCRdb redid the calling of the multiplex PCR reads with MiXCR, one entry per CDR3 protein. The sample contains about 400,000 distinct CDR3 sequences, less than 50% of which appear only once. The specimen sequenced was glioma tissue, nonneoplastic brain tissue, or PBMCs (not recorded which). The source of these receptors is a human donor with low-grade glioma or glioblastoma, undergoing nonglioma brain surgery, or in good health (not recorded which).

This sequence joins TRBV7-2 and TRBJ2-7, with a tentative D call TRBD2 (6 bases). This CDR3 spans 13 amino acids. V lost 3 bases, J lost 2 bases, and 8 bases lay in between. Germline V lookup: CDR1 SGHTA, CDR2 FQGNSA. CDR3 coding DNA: TGTGCCAGCAGCTTGGACTACACCTACGAGCAGTACTTC. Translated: CASSLDYTYEQYF.

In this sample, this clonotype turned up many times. The CDR3 DNA reads as TGTGCCAGCAGCCCGGGGACCGCTGGTGAGCAGTACTTC. This sequence encodes CASSPGTAGEQYF. This rearrangement joins TRBV6-2 or TRBV6-3 to TRBJ2-7, with D perhaps matching TRBD1 or TRBD2 (5 bases each). The CDR3 extends over 13 amino acids. Germline CDR1 MNHEY, CDR2 SVGEGT. Trimming left V 6 bases short and J 7 bases short, with 16 bases between.

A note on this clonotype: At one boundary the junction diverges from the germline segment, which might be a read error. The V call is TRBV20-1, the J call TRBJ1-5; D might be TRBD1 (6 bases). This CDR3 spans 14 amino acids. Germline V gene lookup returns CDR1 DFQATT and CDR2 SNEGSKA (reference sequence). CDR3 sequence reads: CSARNRRGNQTQHF. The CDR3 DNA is TGCAGTGCTAGAAACCGCAGGGGTAATCAGACCCAGCATTTT.

The CDR3 DNA reads as TGTGCCAGCTCACCACCTATGTTAACCTACGAGCAGTACTTC. Protein product: CASSPPMLTYEQYF. This chain joins TRBV18 and TRBJ2-7; no reliable D call. Trimming removed 0 bases from V and 2 bases from J, with 8 bases in between. CDR1 and CDR2 from the germline V gene are KGHSH and LQKENI. The CDR3 consists of 14 residues.

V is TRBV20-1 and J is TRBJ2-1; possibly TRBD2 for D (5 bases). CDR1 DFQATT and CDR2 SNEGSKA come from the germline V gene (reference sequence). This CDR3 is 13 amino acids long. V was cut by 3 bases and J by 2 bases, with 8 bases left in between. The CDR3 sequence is CSAREDAYNEQFF. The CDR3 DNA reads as TGCAGTGCTAGGGAGGACGCCTACAATGAGCAGTTCTTC.

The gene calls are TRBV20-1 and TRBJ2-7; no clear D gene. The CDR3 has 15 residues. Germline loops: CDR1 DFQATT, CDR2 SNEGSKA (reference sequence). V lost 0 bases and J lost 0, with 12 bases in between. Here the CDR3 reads CSARDQEWYSYEQYF. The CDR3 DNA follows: TGCAGTGCTAGAGACCAGGAGTGGTACTCCTACGAGCAGTACTTC.

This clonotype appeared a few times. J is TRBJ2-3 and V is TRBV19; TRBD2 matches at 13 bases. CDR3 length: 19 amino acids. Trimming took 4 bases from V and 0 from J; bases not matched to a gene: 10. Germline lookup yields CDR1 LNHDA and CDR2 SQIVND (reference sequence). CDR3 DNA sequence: TGTGCCAGTAGTAGCGACTCCGGGACTAGCGGGACGAGCACAGATACGCAGTATTTT. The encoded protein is CASSSDSGTSGTSTDTQYF.

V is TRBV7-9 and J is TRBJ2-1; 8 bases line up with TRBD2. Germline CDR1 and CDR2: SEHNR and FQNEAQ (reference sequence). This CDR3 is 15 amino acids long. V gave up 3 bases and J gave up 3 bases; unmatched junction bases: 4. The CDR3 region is CASSFWRGDYNEQFF. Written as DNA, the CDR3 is TGTGCCAGCAGCTTCTGGCGGGGGGACTACAATGAGCAGTTCTTC.

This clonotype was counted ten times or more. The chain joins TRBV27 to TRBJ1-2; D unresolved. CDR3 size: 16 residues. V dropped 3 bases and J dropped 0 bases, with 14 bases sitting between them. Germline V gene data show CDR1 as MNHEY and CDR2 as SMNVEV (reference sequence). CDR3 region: CASSFGISTTNYGYTF. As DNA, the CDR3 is TGTGCCAGCAGTTTTGGGATTTCGACAACTAACTATGGCTACACCTTC.